A single sample is the source of the 32 T cell receptor beta chains below, sequenced in a study of T cell repertoires in cytomegalovirus infection. TCRdb re-analysed the reads in MiXCR, keeping a single row per CDR3 protein. The profile shows 26,000 or so distinct CDR3 sequences, roughly a fifth of them singletons. These receptors lack a known antigen. This specimen was CD8+ T cells from cultured PBMCs, taken from culture after CMV antigen stimulation. The source of these receptors is a human donor in good health (CMV status not recorded). Some clones in this sample may be carry-over from other donors' samples.

V and J are TRBV28 and TRBJ2-7, with D uncertain. Germline CDR1 is MDHEN and CDR2 is SYDVKM. The CDR3 loop spans 14 amino acids. Trimming removed 1 base from V and 5 bases from J, with 12 bases in between. The CDR3 DNA is TGTGCCAGCAGTTTATACGGACCCGTTAACGAGCAGTACTTC. It specifies CASSLYGPVNEQYF.

This chain connects TRBV4-1 to TRBJ2-7; a possible D gene is TRBD2 (6 bases). CDR3 length: 13 amino acids. CDR1 MGHRA and CDR2 YSYEKL come from the germline V gene. Trimming removed 3 bases at V and 5 bases at J, with 11 bases between. The CDR3 nucleotides are TGCGCCAGCAGCCAGGTAGCGGTAGACGAGCAGTACTTC. It translates to CASSQVAVDEQYF.

The chain joins TRBV19 to TRBJ2-1; 13 bases match TRBD2. V was pared by 8 bases and J by 0 bases, with 4 bases of the junction left unmatched. Looked up from germline, CDR1 is LNHDA and CDR2 is SQIVND (reference sequence). The CDR3 consists of 16 residues. This chain's CDR3 is CASGGLAGSSYNEQFF. The CDR3 DNA reads as TGTGCCAGTGGGGGACTAGCGGGGAGCTCCTACAATGAGCAGTTCTTC.

This clonotype was observed a few times. The V call is TRBV27, the J call TRBJ2-3; D gene ambiguous. CDR3 size: 11 residues. V lost 3 bases and J lost 10, with 8 bases in between. CDR1 is MNHEY and CDR2 is SMNVEV in the germline V gene (reference sequence). CDR3: CASSFGWAQYF. The CDR3 DNA follows: TGTGCCAGCAGTTTCGGATGGGCGCAGTATTTT.

The CDR3 here is CASSLDRLMETQYF. CDR3 DNA sequence: TGTGCCAGCAGCTTGGACAGACTGATGGAGACCCAGTACTTC. The chain employs TRBV5-6 and TRBJ2-5; D unclear. The germline gives CDR1 SGHDT, CDR2 YYEEEE. Deletions cut 0 bases from V and 5 bases from J, with 11 bases between. This CDR3 has 14 amino acids. Variable domain in full (rest from reference TRBV5-6 and TRBJ2-5): DAGVTQSPTHLIKTRGQQVTLRCSPKSGHDTVSWYQQALGQGPQFIFQYYEEEERQRGNFPDRFSGHQFPNYSSELNVNALLLGDSALYLCASSLDRLMETQYFGPGTRLLVL.

This clonotype was observed a few times. The V gene is TRBV11-2, the J gene TRBJ1-1, with D possibly matching TRBD1 (5 bases). Germline-derived CDR1 and CDR2 are SGHAT and FQNNGV. Trimming left V 1 base short and J 10 bases short, with 16 bases between. The CDR3 has 14 residues. DNA for the CDR3: TGTGCCAGCAGCTTAGGGGGCCGGGACTGGGGAGCTTTCTTT. Its protein is CASSLGGRDWGAFF.

This rearrangement joins TRBV7-6 to TRBJ2-1, with 7 bases aligning to TRBD2. Trimming took 2 bases from V and 7 from J; bases not matched to a gene: 8. There are 15 residues in the CDR3. Germline CDR1 is SGHVS and CDR2 is FNYEAQ. The CDR3 sequence: CASSLLAASRNEQFF. Here the CDR3 DNA reads TGTGCCAGCAGCTTACTAGCGGCCTCAAGGAATGAGCAGTTCTTC.

CDR3 nucleotides: TGCGCCAGCAGCCAAGAGCCGGGGGGCTACAATGAGCAGTTCTTC. Protein: CASSQEPGGYNEQFF. The chain uses TRBV4-1 and TRBJ2-1, with 7 bases identical to TRBD2. Unmatched junction bases numbered 2, after V lost 0 bases and J lost 3 bases. The CDR3 contains 15 residues. Germline loops: CDR1 MGHRA, CDR2 YSYEKL.

On this clonotype: Given a much more abundant clone one base away, this may be a read error. V usage is TRBV6-2 or TRBV6-3 and J usage is TRBJ1-1; no definite D call. The length of the CDR3 is 13 residues. Germline lookup yields CDR1 MNHEY and CDR2 SVGEGT. CDR3 nucleotides: TGTGCCCGCAGTTCGTGGGTGAACACTGAAGCTTTCTTT. Protein product: CARSSWVNTEAFF.

The chain has TRBV7-9 and TRBJ2-2; either TRBD1 or TRBD2 may supply D (6 bases each). Trimming cost V 5 bases and J 0 bases, with 13 bases left between them. There are 16 residues in the CDR3. CDR1 is SEHNR, CDR2 FQNEAQ, per germline (reference sequence). CDR3 sequence (DNA): TGTGCCAGCAGCCCAGGGGAGGATTCGAACACCGGGGAGCTGTTTTTT. Amino acid sequence: CASSPGEDSNTGELFF. The entire variable domain, with the rest obtained from reference TRBV7-9 and TRBJ2-2, is as follows: DTGVSQNPRHKITKRGQNVTFRCDPISEHNRLYWYRQTLGQGPEFLTYFQNEAQLEKSRLLSDRFSAERPKGSFSTLEIQRTEQGDSAMYLCASSPGEDSNTGELFFGEGSRLTVL.

The V and J genes are TRBV11-1 and TRBJ2-1, with D uncertain. This CDR3 region has 17 residues. Germline V gene lookup returns CDR1 SGHAT and CDR2 FQDESV (reference sequence). The V gene lost 3 bases and the J gene lost 5 bases, with 20 bases spanning the gap. The CDR3 loop is CASSFVTGQTFNNEQFF. DNA for the CDR3: TGTGCCAGCAGCTTTGTGACTGGCCAAACTTTTAACAATGAGCAGTTCTTC.

This rearrangement joins TRBV6-1 to TRBJ1-4; D not certain. Germline lookup yields CDR1 MNHNS and CDR2 SASEGT. Trimming took 2 bases from V and 11 from J, leaving 12 bases between them. The CDR3 length is 13 residues. The CDR3 is CASSETRATKLFF. The CDR3 DNA follows: TGTGCCAGCAGTGAAACTAGGGCAACCAAACTGTTTTTT.

The chain is built from TRBV7-2 and TRBJ1-1; TRBD1 is a possible D gene (6 bases). V lost 2 bases and J 5 bases, leaving 12 bases between the germline ends. Looked up from germline, CDR1 is SGHTA and CDR2 is FQGNSA. The CDR3 covers 14 residues. Here the CDR3 reads CASSLLTRGTEAFF. CDR3 nucleotides: TGTGCCAGCAGCTTATTAACGAGGGGGACTGAAGCTTTCTTT.

The rearrangement joins TRBV6-5 to TRBJ2-5; D is uncertain. The germline V gene encodes CDR1 MNHEY and CDR2 SVGAGI. The germline V and J ends were trimmed by 2 bases and 6 bases, with 16 bases remaining between them. CDR3 length: 15 amino acids. The CDR3 DNA follows: TGTGCCAGCAGTTACCCTTCGGACGTTGAACAGACCCAGTACTTC. Translation: CASSYPSDVEQTQYF.

This clonotype came up a few times. This chain uses TRBV12-3 or TRBV12-4 with TRBJ1-6; D uncertain. V was pared by 3 bases and J by 0 bases, with 9 bases between. This CDR3 spans 16 amino acids. The CDR3 sequence is CASSFSRSSYNSPLHF. The CDR3 region has the DNA TGTGCCAGCAGTTTTTCCAGGAGCTCCTATAATTCACCCCTCCACTTT.

Only a few counts were recorded for this clonotype. The chain combines TRBV7-2 with TRBJ1-2; perhaps TRBD1 as D (6 bases). V lost 8 bases, J lost 2 bases, and 9 bases lay in between. This CDR3 is 12 amino acids long. The germline gives CDR1 SGHTA, CDR2 FQGNSA. The CDR3 is CASGGQNYGYTF. CDR3 coding DNA: TGTGCCAGCGGGGGGCAAAACTATGGCTACACCTTC.

This clonotype was observed once. This chain uses TRBV19 with TRBJ2-3, with D possibly matching TRBD2 (6 bases). Germline V gene lookup returns CDR1 LNHDA and CDR2 SQIVND (reference sequence). The CDR3 loop spans 15 amino acids. The V gene lost 3 bases and the J gene lost 3 bases, with 13 bases spanning the gap. The CDR3 reads CASSIAPRGTDTQYF. The CDR3 nucleotides are TGTGCCAGTAGTATTGCACCTCGGGGGACAGATACGCAGTATTTT.

V and J are TRBV7-2 and TRBJ2-1, with a tentative D call TRBD1 (5 bases). Trimming cost V 7 bases and J 2 bases, with 15 bases left between them. CDR3 length: 15 amino acids. Germline V gene sequence: CDR1 SGHTA, CDR2 FQGNSA. The CDR3: CASMLSTGPYNEQFF. The CDR3 DNA follows: TGTGCCAGCATGCTTAGTACAGGACCCTACAATGAGCAGTTCTTC.

CDR3 sequence (DNA): TGTGCCAGCAGCACCCTGGACAGGAAGGAAAATGGCTACACCTTC. As protein: CASSTLDRKENGYTF. This chain joins TRBV7-9 and TRBJ1-2; TRBD1 matches 7 bases. Germline loops: CDR1 SEHNR, CDR2 FQNEAQ (reference sequence). The CDR3 consists of 15 residues. J lost 6 bases, V lost 5 bases, and 12 bases had no gene match.

Many counts were recorded for this clonotype. The chain is built from TRBV4-1 and TRBJ1-1, with D hard to call. The ends were cut back, 3 bases at V and 3 bases at J, with 14 bases in the middle. Germline assignment: CDR1 MGHRA and CDR2 YSYEKL. The CDR3 totals 15 residues. The CDR3 protein is CASSQGNEDHTEAFF. CDR3 DNA sequence: TGCGCCAGCAGCCAGGGTAACGAGGATCACACTGAAGCTTTCTTT.

V usage is TRBV20-1 and J usage is TRBJ1-1; no clear D. The V and J ends lost 3 bases and 0 bases respectively, with 11 bases between them. Per the germline V gene, CDR1 is DFQATT and CDR2 is SNEGSKA (reference sequence). The CDR3 sequence is 14 residues long. Here the CDR3 DNA reads TGCAGTGCTAGCCCCCGGGTTGTGAACACTGAAGCTTTCTTT. Amino acids: CSASPRVVNTEAFF.

This clonotype was detected a few times. The genes are TRBV12-3 or TRBV12-4 and TRBJ1-1; 8 bases are shared with TRBD1. CDR3 length: 20 amino acids. J lost 2 bases, V lost 2 bases, and 19 bases had no gene match. CDR3 DNA: TGTGCCAGCAGTTTAATACAGGGGGAATGGGGGCTTACGCCTAACACTGAAGCTTTCTTT. Translation gives CASSLIQGEWGLTPNTEAFF.

The CDR3 DNA is TGTGCCAGCAGCTCAGGGGCTTCGAACTATGGCTACACCTTC. This sequence encodes CASSSGASNYGYTF. V usage is TRBV5-6 and J usage is TRBJ1-2, with D perhaps matching TRBD1 (6 bases). V shed 3 bases and J shed 2 bases, with 11 bases lying between them. The CDR3 extends over 14 amino acids. CDR1 is SGHDT, CDR2 YYEEEE, per germline.

This clonotype has ten or more counts. The chain links TRBV7-2 to TRBJ1-4; D call uncertain. Per the germline V gene, CDR1 is SGHTA and CDR2 is FQGNSA. This CDR3 comprises 14 residues. Trimming removed 2 bases from V and 4 bases from J, with 8 bases in between. The CDR3 bases are TGTGCCAGCAGCTTATCCCTGGGTAATGAAAAACTGTTTTTT. Protein product: CASSLSLGNEKLFF.

This clonotype was seen a few times. The chain combines TRBV24-1 with TRBJ1-4, with 7 bases identical to TRBD1. Germline CDR1 and CDR2: KGHDR and SFDVKD. The junction had 6 bases not matched to a gene; V was cut back by 5 bases and J by 4 bases. The length of the CDR3 is 15 residues. CDR3 region: CATSASDRVNEKLFF. As DNA, the CDR3 is TGTGCCACCAGTGCCTCCGACAGGGTTAATGAAAAACTGTTTTTT.

V gene TRBV28 combines with J gene TRBJ1-6; 9 nucleotides line up with TRBD1. The junction had 3 bases not matched to a gene; V was cut back by 2 bases and J by 7 bases. The CDR3 runs to 15 residues. Germline V CDR1 and CDR2: MDHEN, SYDVKM. CDR3 region: CASSLNRGRNSPLHF. CDR3 nucleotide sequence: TGTGCCAGCAGTTTAAACAGGGGGCGAAATTCACCCCTCCACTTT.

The rearrangement joins TRBV2 to TRBJ2-3; no reliable D call. V lost 7 bases, J lost 0 bases, and 8 bases lay in between. The CDR3 loop spans 13 amino acids. Germline V gene sequence: CDR1 SNHLY, CDR2 FYNNEI. The CDR3: CASTAASTDTQYF. The CDR3 bases are TGTGCCAGCACGGCAGCCAGCACAGATACGCAGTATTTT.

The chain combines TRBV6-2 or TRBV6-3 with TRBJ2-3; a possible D gene is TRBD2 (6 bases). The CDR3 runs 14 residues. Germline V gene sequence: CDR1 MNHEY, CDR2 SVGEGT. Between the trimmed V and J ends, which lost 5 bases and 0 bases, there was a span of 9 bases. The CDR3 region is CASSGGDSTDTQYF. For the CDR3, the DNA is TGTGCCAGCAGTGGCGGGGACAGCACAGATACGCAGTATTTT.

The chain combines TRBV4-2 with TRBJ2-7; 7 bases are a match to TRBD1. Germline V lookup: CDR1 LGHNA, CDR2 YNFKEQ. The CDR3 has 14 residues. The V and J ends lost 1 base and 5 bases, in that order; junction bases with no gene match: 5. The CDR3 DNA follows: TGTGCCAGCAGCCAAGTACAGGGGATAGACGAGCAGTACTTC. Amino acid sequence: CASSQVQGIDEQYF.

The V and J genes are TRBV6-1 and TRBJ2-2; tentative D call: TRBD1 (5 bases). The germline CDR1 and CDR2 sequences are MNHNS and SASEGT. CDR3 length: 16 amino acids. The V end was cut by 2 bases, the J end by 4 bases, with 14 bases between. CDR3 loop: CASSEYGQGRTGELFF. Here the CDR3 DNA reads TGTGCCAGCAGTGAATACGGGCAGGGTCGCACCGGGGAGCTGTTTTTT.

This clonotype was found a few times. The chain couples TRBV12-5 to TRBJ1-5; D is unresolved. The CDR3 sequence is 12 residues long. Trimming cost V 7 bases and J 9 bases, with 13 bases left between them. Germline lookup yields CDR1 LGHNT and CDR2 FRNRAP. The CDR3 nucleotides are TGTGCTAGTGCCTTAGGAGGTTTGCCCCAGCATTTT. Its translation: CASALGGLPQHF.

By share of the sample, this clonotype is large. The chain has TRBV15 and TRBJ2-7; 9 nucleotides align to TRBD2. This CDR3 region has 13 residues. V trimming: 3 bases; J trimming: 9 bases; junction bases outside the gene matches: 6. From germline, CDR1 is LNHNV and CDR2 YYDKDF (reference sequence). The chain's CDR3 is CATSRVAGEVQYF. The CDR3 DNA is TGTGCCACCAGCAGGGTAGCGGGAGAGGTGCAGTACTTC.